The 10 T cell receptor beta chains given below trace back to one sample, sequenced in a study of control samples from healthy donors and cancer patients. Sequencing was performed with immunoSEQ multiplex PCR; in TCRdb, only in-frame clones are kept and a portion is missing. This table holds tens of thousands of clones, approximately 94% found once. Sequenced material: blood. The receptor source for this set is a woman under 30 in good health.

This chain links TRBV6-2 or TRBV6-3 with TRBJ1-2; 8 bases are shared with TRBD1. The CDR3 has 15 residues. Per the germline V gene, CDR1 is MNHEY and CDR2 is SVGEGT. V lost 3 bases and J lost 6; bases outside the gene matches: 9. The CDR3 loop is CASSYMWGTGDGYTF. The CDR3 bases are TGTGCCAGCAGTTATATGTGGGGGACAGGTGATGGCTACACCTTC.

This chain links TRBV19 with TRBJ1-2; no clear D. This CDR3 is built from 13 residues. The germline gives CDR1 LNHDA, CDR2 SQIVND (reference sequence). V lost 5 bases to trimming and J lost 8 bases, with 15 bases between them. The chain's CDR3 is CASSFPTARGYTF. The CDR3 DNA is TGTGCCAGTAGTTTCCCAACAGCTAGAGGCTACACCTTC.

CDR3 sequence: CASSLPLASGISTDTQYF. The DNA of the CDR3 is TGCGCCAGCAGCTTGCCCCTTGCTAGCGGTATTAGCACAGATACGCAGTATTTT. V gene TRBV5-1 combines with J gene TRBJ2-3, with 7 bases matching TRBD2. Germline V gene sequence: CDR1 SGHRS, CDR2 YFSETQ. J gave up 0 bases and V 1 base, and 11 bases lay outside the gene matches. This CDR3 comprises 18 residues. Full variable domain (remainder filled in from reference TRBV5-1 and TRBJ2-3): KAGVTQTPRYLIKTRGQQVTLSCSPISGHRSVSWYQQTPGQGLQFLFEYFSETQRNKGNFPGRFSGRQFSNSRSEMNVSTLELGDSALYLCASSLPLASGISTDTQYFGPGTRLTVL.

This sequence joins TRBV7-9 and TRBJ1-4, with 8 bases aligning to TRBD1. The germline gives CDR1 SEHNR, CDR2 FQNEAQ (reference sequence). The V segment lost 1 base and the J segment 7 bases; nucleotides outside the gene matches: 2. The length of the CDR3 is 14 residues. The CDR3 spells CASSLGTGFEKLFF. The CDR3 DNA reads as TGTGCCAGCAGCTTAGGGACAGGGTTTGAAAAACTGTTTTTT.

This clone appeared a few times. The chain links TRBV11-2 to TRBJ1-1; no clear D. CDR3 length: 14 amino acids. V was trimmed by 1 base and J by 1 base, leaving 7 bases between them. Germline CDR1 reads SGHAT; CDR2 reads FQNNGV. CDR3: CASSLVSKNTEAFF. As DNA, the CDR3 is TGTGCCAGCAGCTTAGTTAGTAAGAACACTGAAGCTTTCTTT. Filled out from reference TRBV11-2 and TRBJ1-1, the complete variable domain reads EAGVAQSPRYKIIEKRQSVAFWCNPISGHATLYWYQQILGQGPKLLIQFQNNGVVDDSQLPKDRFSAERLKGVDSTLKIQPAKLEDSAVYLCASSLVSKNTEAFFGQGTRLTVV.

The V call is TRBV7-2, the J call TRBJ1-2; 7 nucleotides agree with TRBD1. The V segment lost 4 bases and the J segment 3 bases; nucleotides outside the gene matches: 14. Per the germline V gene, CDR1 is SGHTA and CDR2 is FQGNSA. The length of the CDR3 is 17 residues. The CDR3 loop reads CASSSPPPWDRDYGYTF. Written as DNA, the CDR3 is TGTGCCAGCAGCTCTCCCCCCCCTTGGGACAGAGACTATGGCTACACCTTC.

The J gene is TRBJ1-1, the V gene TRBV5-1, with D perhaps matching TRBD1 (6 bases). The ends were cut back, 3 bases at V and 4 bases at J, with 13 bases in the middle. CDR1 and CDR2 from the germline V gene are SGHRS and YFSETQ. CDR3 length: 14 residues. The CDR3 loop is CASSYRVGGTEAFF. In DNA form, the CDR3 reads TGCGCCAGCAGCTACAGGGTCGGTGGCACTGAAGCTTTCTTT.

The rearrangement uses TRBV27 and TRBJ1-1, with D perhaps TRBD1 (5 bases). The CDR3 extends over 14 amino acids. V lost 3 bases, J lost 4 bases, and 12 bases lay in between. CDR1 is MNHEY and CDR2 is SMNVEV in the germline V gene (reference sequence). The CDR3 here is CASSLQGSATEAFF. Written as DNA, the CDR3 is TGTGCCAGCAGTTTGCAGGGTAGCGCCACTGAAGCTTTCTTT.

This rearrangement joins TRBV5-5 to TRBJ1-1; D perhaps matches TRBD1 (5 bases). Trimming cost V 6 bases and J 0 bases, with 15 bases left between them. This CDR3 is built from 15 residues. Germline CDR1 is SGHKS and CDR2 is YYEKEE (reference sequence). CDR3 bases: TGTGCCAGCAAGCCAAGGGACGGAATGAACACTGAAGCTTTCTTT. This gives the protein CASKPRDGMNTEAFF.

The V gene is TRBV10-3, the J gene TRBJ1-3; D possibly corresponds to TRBD1 (6 bases). V was clipped by 6 bases and J by 3 bases, with 6 bases between them. The CDR3 consists of 12 residues. Germline V gene lookup returns CDR1 ENHRY and CDR2 SYGVKD. The CDR3 nucleotides are TGTGCCATCAGGGACAGTGGAAACACCATATATTTT. Translating gives CAIRDSGNTIYF.